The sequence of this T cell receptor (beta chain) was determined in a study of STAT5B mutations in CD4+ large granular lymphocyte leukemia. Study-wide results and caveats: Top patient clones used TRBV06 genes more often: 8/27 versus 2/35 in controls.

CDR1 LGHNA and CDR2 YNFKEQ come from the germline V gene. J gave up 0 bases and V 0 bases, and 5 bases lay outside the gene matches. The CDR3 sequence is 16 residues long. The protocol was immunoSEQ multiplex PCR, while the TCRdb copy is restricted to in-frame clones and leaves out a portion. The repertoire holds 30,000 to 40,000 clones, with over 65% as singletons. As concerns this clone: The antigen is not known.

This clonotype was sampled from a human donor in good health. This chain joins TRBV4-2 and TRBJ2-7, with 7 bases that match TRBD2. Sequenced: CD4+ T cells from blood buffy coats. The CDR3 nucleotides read TGTGCCAGCAGCCAAGATGGATCTAGCGGCTCCTACGAGCAGTACTTC. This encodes CASSQDGSSGSYEQYF.